What follows are 27 T cell receptor beta chains derived from one specimen sequenced in a study of response to subunit inactivated influenza vaccine. Using its own MiXCR run on the RT-PCR reads, TCRdb lists one record per CDR3 protein. The data hold under 550,000 distinct CDR3 sequences, with less than 7.5% observed a single time. The sample was PBMCs from blood, taken roughly 24 months after vaccination. The receptor source for this set is a man aged 50 to 75 who received an inactivated influenza vaccine.

This clonotype was observed many times. V is TRBV28 and J is TRBJ1-2; D gene uncertain. The length of the CDR3 is 15 residues. Germline CDR1 and CDR2: MDHEN and SYDVKM. V was cut by 5 bases and J by 5 bases, with 18 bases left in between. Written as DNA, the CDR3 is TGTGCCAGCAGTGACCACCAGGCTCCCGGGTATGGCTACACCTTC. Protein sequence: CASSDHQAPGYGYTF.

This clonotype showed up many times. The chain is built from TRBV5-1 and TRBJ2-3; D is uncertain. CDR1 SGHRS and CDR2 YFSETQ come from the germline V gene. This CDR3 region has 13 residues. V dropped 5 bases and J dropped 2 bases, with 9 bases sitting between them. DNA of the CDR3: TGCGCCAGCAGGGCCACCACCACAGATACGCAGTATTTT. This sequence encodes CASRATTTDTQYF. The full variable domain, with the rest looked up from reference TRBV5-1 and TRBJ2-3, is KAGVTQTPRYLIKTRGQQVTLSCSPISGHRSVSWYQQTPGQGLQFLFEYFSETQRNKGNFPGRFSGRQFSNSRSEMNVSTLELGDSALYLCASRATTTDTQYFGPGTRLTVL.

This clonotype was found many times. The junction shows a germline mismatch at one end, possibly a read error. V is TRBV9 and J is TRBJ2-2, with 7 bases that match TRBD1. Looked up from germline, CDR1 is SGDLS and CDR2 is YYNGEE. The CDR3 covers 15 residues. The CDR3 loop is CASSITGANTGELLF. In DNA, the CDR3 is TGTGCCAGCAGCATCACAGGGGCGAACACCGGGGAGCTGCTTTTT.

This clonotype has a handful of counts. The J gene is TRBJ1-4, the V gene TRBV5-1; TRBD1 might be the D (6 bases). Germline V gene data show CDR1 as SGHRS and CDR2 as YFSETQ. Trimming removed 3 bases at V and 0 bases at J, with 9 bases between. The CDR3 has 15 residues. As DNA, the CDR3 is TGCGCCAGCAGCTGGGACATTGCAACTAATGAAAAACTGTTTTTT. Its protein product is CASSWDIATNEKLFF. Combining the CDR3 with reference TRBV5-1 and TRBJ1-4 gives the whole variable domain KAGVTQTPRYLIKTRGQQVTLSCSPISGHRSVSWYQQTPGQGLQFLFEYFSETQRNKGNFPGRFSGRQFSNSRSEMNVSTLELGDSALYLCASSWDIATNEKLFFGSGTQLSVL.

The chain recombines TRBV5-1 with TRBJ2-3, with D tentatively TRBD1 or TRBD2 (5 bases each). V gave up 5 bases and J gave up 3 bases, with 10 bases separating them. The germline CDR1 and CDR2 sequences are SGHRS and YFSETQ. The CDR3 runs 13 residues. The CDR3 sequence is CASRLGATDTQYF. The CDR3 region has the DNA TGCGCCAGCAGACTCGGGGCAACAGATACGCAGTATTTT.

About this clonotype: Since a much larger clone is just one base distant, this may be a read error. J is TRBJ1-1 and V is TRBV5-1, with 9 bases fitting TRBD1. This CDR3 region has 14 residues. Looked up from germline, CDR1 is SGHRS and CDR2 is YFSETQ. CDR3 sequence reads: CAGSLRTGATEAFF. CDR3 bases: TGCGCCGGCAGCTTGAGGACAGGGGCCACTGAAGCTTTCTTT.

J is TRBJ2-1 and V is TRBV5-1; perhaps TRBD2 as D (6 bases). The CDR3 has 13 amino acids. Germline V gene sequence: CDR1 SGHRS, CDR2 YFSETQ. The ends were cut back, 0 bases at V and 10 bases at J, with 11 bases in the middle. The CDR3 protein is CASSLDRGWEQFF. The CDR3 coding sequence is TGCGCCAGCAGCTTGGATCGGGGGTGGGAGCAGTTCTTC. The full variable domain, in which reference TRBV5-1 and TRBJ2-1 provide the parts outside the CDR3, is KAGVTQTPRYLIKTRGQQVTLSCSPISGHRSVSWYQQTPGQGLQFLFEYFSETQRNKGNFPGRFSGRQFSNSRSEMNVSTLELGDSALYLCASSLDRGWEQFFGPGTRLTVL.

The rearrangement uses TRBV7-9 and TRBJ1-4; D may be TRBD1 (5 bases). The CDR3 loop spans 14 amino acids. Germline V lookup: CDR1 SEHNR, CDR2 FQNEAQ (reference sequence). Trimming removed 5 bases at V and 6 bases at J, with 13 bases between. CDR3 in amino acids: CASSGGGIHEKLFF. The DNA for the CDR3 is TGTGCCAGCAGCGGGGGTGGGATCCATGAAAAACTGTTTTTT.

This clonotype occurred many times. The chain carries TRBV20-1 and TRBJ1-5; D unresolved. The CDR3 length is 15 residues. V was clipped by 0 bases and J by 7 bases, with 16 bases between them. CDR1 is DFQATT and CDR2 is SNEGSKA in the germline V gene (reference sequence). DNA for the CDR3: TGCAGTGCTAGAGATGTCCGCCTTAGTAGGCAGCCCCAGCATTTT. This sequence encodes CSARDVRLSRQPQHF.

This clonotype was seen at least ten times. This chain links TRBV12-3 or TRBV12-4 with TRBJ1-1; 8 bases are shared with TRBD1. This CDR3 has 19 amino acids. The J segment lost 3 bases and the V segment lost 1 base, leaving 16 bases of the junction unmatched. This CDR3 reads CASSLGTGYLRWADTEAFF. CDR3 coding DNA: TGTGCCAGCAGTTTAGGGACAGGGTATTTAAGATGGGCTGACACTGAAGCTTTCTTT.

This clonotype has just a few counts. The chain joins TRBV27 to TRBJ1-2, with D unclear. The germline V and J ends were trimmed by 4 bases and 0 bases, with 9 bases remaining between them. The CDR3 spans 14 residues. The germline V gene encodes CDR1 MNHEY and CDR2 SMNVEV (reference sequence). CDR3 nucleotides: TGTGCCAGCAGTTCCCCGACCTCTAACTATGGCTACACCTTC. Protein: CASSSPTSNYGYTF.

The chain recombines TRBV5-1 with TRBJ2-2; D remains ambiguous. The CDR3 length is 16 residues. Trimming cost V 4 bases and J 1 base, with 14 bases left between them. CDR1 SGHRS and CDR2 YFSETQ come from the germline V gene. The CDR3 spells CASSGLISGNTGELFF. The CDR3 region has the DNA TGCGCCAGCAGCGGCTTAATTTCAGGGAACACCGGGGAGCTGTTTTTT.

In its sample, this clonotype was seen many times. The V and J genes are TRBV12-3 or TRBV12-4 and TRBJ2-5; D is ambiguous. The germline V and J ends were trimmed by 6 bases and 1 base, with 18 bases remaining between them. This CDR3 region has 16 residues. The CDR3 DNA is TGTGCCAGCAGACGAGAAGGGCACCCACTCCAAGAGACCCAGTACTTC. It is translated as CASRREGHPLQETQYF.

This clonotype has a handful of counts. V gene TRBV5-1 combines with J gene TRBJ2-1; 10 nucleotides agree with TRBD2. This CDR3 has 15 residues. V was clipped by 1 base and J by 5 bases; unmatched bases: 3. The V gene's germline CDR1 is SGHRS and CDR2 YFSETQ. The CDR3 protein is CASSLRTSGNNEQFF. The CDR3 DNA reads TGCGCCAGCAGCTTGCGTACTAGCGGGAACAATGAGCAGTTCTTC.

This chain uses TRBV7-2 with TRBJ1-5, with D possibly being TRBD1 (5 bases). The CDR3 extends over 12 amino acids. Trimming took 3 bases from V and 11 from J, leaving 11 bases between them. Germline assignment: CDR1 SGHTA and CDR2 FQGNSA. The chain's CDR3 is CASSFPAGAQHF. In DNA form, the CDR3 reads TGTGCCAGCAGCTTTCCGGCGGGGGCCCAGCATTTT.

This clonotype has only a few counts. V is TRBV20-1 and J is TRBJ1-5; the D gene is possibly TRBD1 (6 bases). The CDR3 runs to 14 residues. Germline CDR1 DFQATT, CDR2 SNEGSKA (reference sequence). The V end was cut by 6 bases, the J end by 4 bases, with 16 bases between. CDR3 in amino acids: CSAGGRGWNQPQHF. As DNA, the CDR3 is TGCAGTGCCGGAGGGAGGGGGTGGAATCAGCCCCAGCATTTT.

This clonotype came up a few times. The J gene is TRBJ1-1, the V gene TRBV6-2 or TRBV6-3; D is possibly TRBD1 (5 bases). Looked up from germline, CDR1 is MNHEY and CDR2 is SVGEGT. CDR3 length equals 16 residues. V shed 2 bases and J shed 5 bases, with 18 bases lying between them. CDR3 nucleotide sequence: TGTGCCAGCAGTTACAGTCTTATTCAGGGTCGGACTGAAGCTTTCTTT. Encoded protein: CASSYSLIQGRTEAFF.

This clonotype has at least ten counts. The chain combines TRBV29-1 with TRBJ2-7; D unclear. V was cut by 4 bases and J by 4 bases, with 14 bases left in between. CDR3 length equals 13 residues. CDR1 SQVTM and CDR2 ANQGSEA come from the germline V gene. The chain's CDR3 is CSVGGYSAYEQYF. CDR3 nucleotides: TGCAGCGTTGGTGGCTATTCGGCTTACGAGCAGTACTTC.

This clonotype was detected only a few times. The chain combines TRBV5-4 with TRBJ2-1, with 10 bases lining up with TRBD2. The CDR3 has 15 residues. Trimming at V came to 4 bases and at J to 8 bases, leaving 9 bases not matched to a gene. Germline V gene data show CDR1 as SGHNT and CDR2 as YYREEE (reference sequence). CDR3 residues: CASSPPASGSYEQFF. Written as DNA, the CDR3 is TGTGCCAGCAGCCCTCCGGCTAGCGGGAGCTATGAGCAGTTCTTC. Full variable domain (remainder filled in from reference TRBV5-4 and TRBJ2-1): ETGVTQSPTHLIKTRGQQVTLRCSSQSGHNTVSWYQQALGQGPQFIFQYYREEENGRGNFPPRFSGLQFPNYSSELNVNALELDDSALYLCASSPPASGSYEQFFGPGTRLTVL.

This clonotype has only a few counts. CDR3 amino acids: CASKLSYAGTDTQYF. CDR3 DNA: TGTGCCAGCAAGCTATCCTACGCCGGCACAGATACGCAGTATTTT. This sequence joins TRBV7-9 and TRBJ2-3; the D is unclear. Between the trimmed V and J ends, which lost 7 bases and 1 base, there was a span of 15 bases. Germline V gene sequence: CDR1 SEHNR, CDR2 FQNEAQ (reference sequence). The CDR3 loop spans 15 amino acids.

This clonotype was seen a handful of times. The chain uses TRBV18 and TRBJ2-3, with unresolved D. Germline CDR1 reads KGHSH; CDR2 reads LQKENI. The V gene lost 0 bases and the J gene lost 1 base, with 8 bases spanning the gap. This CDR3 comprises 15 residues. CDR3 nucleotide sequence: TGTGCCAGCTCACCACCGGCAGGAGGCACAGATACGCAGTATTTT. Protein product: CASSPPAGGTDTQYF.

Worth noting for this clonotype: One base away lies a much larger clone, so this may be a sequencing read error. The chain links TRBV20-1 to TRBJ1-1; D might be TRBD1 (5 bases). V dropped 5 bases and J dropped 5 bases, with 15 bases sitting between them. Germline CDR1 is DFQATT and CDR2 is SNEGSKA (reference sequence). The CDR3 is 13 residues long. The CDR3 nucleotides are TGCAGTGCTGCCCGGGGCAGGGCTACTGAAGCTTTCTTT. Translation gives CSAARGRATEAFF.

In this sample, this clonotype turned up a few times. The chain links TRBV7-9 to TRBJ2-7, with D perhaps matching TRBD1 (6 bases). V lost 3 bases and J 6 bases, leaving 12 bases between the germline ends. Germline CDR1 is SEHNR and CDR2 is FQNEAQ (reference sequence). This CDR3 comprises 13 residues. The CDR3 nucleotides read TGTGCCAGCAGCTTTCTGGGGGCAGGCGAGCAGTACTTC. Translating gives CASSFLGAGEQYF.

This clonotype was seen more than once but under ten times. This chain connects TRBV9 to TRBJ1-5, with TRBD1 matching 8 bases. Germline V gene sequence: CDR1 SGDLS, CDR2 YYNGEE. V was clipped by 8 bases and J by 4 bases; unmatched bases: 11. CDR3 length: 15 amino acids. The CDR3 reads CARTWGDRNNQPQHF. In DNA, the CDR3 is TGTGCCAGAACGTGGGGGGACAGGAATAATCAGCCCCAGCATTTT.

A remark on this clonotype: A single base separates this from a much larger clone, so it may be a read error. The chain joins TRBV12-3 or TRBV12-4 to TRBJ2-3, with D maybe TRBD1 (5 bases). The end of the DNA is better explained by TRBJ1-5, so the J call may be wrong. The length of the CDR3 is 12 residues. CDR3 coding DNA: TGTGCCAGCAGTTTCCAGGGCCATACGCAGCATTTT. This codes for CASSFQGHTQHF.

This clonotype was recorded a few times. The rearrangement links TRBV10-3 to TRBJ2-7, with D possibly TRBD2 on 6 matching bases. CDR3 length equals 15 residues. V lost 7 bases, J lost 0 bases, and 16 bases lay in between. Looked up from germline, CDR1 is ENHRY and CDR2 is SYGVKD. DNA for the CDR3: TGTGCCATCAACCAACCGGGACTGCCCTCCTACGAGCAGTACTTC. This codes for CAINQPGLPSYEQYF.

The chain employs TRBV20-1 and TRBJ2-5, with TRBD2 matching over 7 bases. The germline V gene encodes CDR1 DFQATT and CDR2 SNEGSKA (reference sequence). The CDR3 is made up of 14 amino acids. Trimming removed 5 bases from V and 3 bases from J; junction bases left unmatched: 9. In DNA, the CDR3 is TGCAGTGCTGTTGCCGGGACTACAAAAGAGACCCAGTACTTC. Its translation is CSAVAGTTKETQYF.